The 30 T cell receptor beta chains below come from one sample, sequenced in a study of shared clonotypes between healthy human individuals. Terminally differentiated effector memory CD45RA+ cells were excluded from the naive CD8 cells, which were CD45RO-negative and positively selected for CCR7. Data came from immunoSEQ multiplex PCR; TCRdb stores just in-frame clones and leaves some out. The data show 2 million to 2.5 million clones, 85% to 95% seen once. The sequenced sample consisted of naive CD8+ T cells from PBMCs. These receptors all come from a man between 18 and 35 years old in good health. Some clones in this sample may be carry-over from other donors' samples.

The DNA for the CDR3 is TGCAGCGTTGATCTGGGGACGTGGGCTTTCTTT. This sequence encodes CSVDLGTWAFF. The chain uses TRBV29-1 and TRBJ1-1, with D possibly matching TRBD1 (5 bases). CDR3 length: 11 amino acids. CDR1 and CDR2 (germline): SQVTM, ANQGSEA. Trimming cost V 3 bases and J 11 bases, with 13 bases left between them. Combining the CDR3 with reference TRBV29-1 and TRBJ1-1 gives the whole variable domain SAVISQKPSRDICQRGTSLTIQCQVDSQVTMMFWYRQQPGQSLTLIATANQGSEATYESGFVIDKFPISRPNLTFSTLTVSNMSPEDSSIYLCSVDLGTWAFFGQGTRLTVV.

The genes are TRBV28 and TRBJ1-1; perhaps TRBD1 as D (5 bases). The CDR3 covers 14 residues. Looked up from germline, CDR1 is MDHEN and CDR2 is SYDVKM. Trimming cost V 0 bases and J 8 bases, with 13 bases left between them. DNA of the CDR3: TGTGCCAGCAGTTTATGGGGGGACCCCGCCGAAGCTTTCTTT. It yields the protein CASSLWGDPAEAFF. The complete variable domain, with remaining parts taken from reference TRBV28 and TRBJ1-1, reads DVKVTQSSRYLVKRTGEKVFLECVQDMDHENMFWYRQDPGLGLRLIYFSYDVKMKEKGDIPEGYSVSREKKERFSLILESASTNQTSMYLCASSLWGDPAEAFFGQGTRLTVV.

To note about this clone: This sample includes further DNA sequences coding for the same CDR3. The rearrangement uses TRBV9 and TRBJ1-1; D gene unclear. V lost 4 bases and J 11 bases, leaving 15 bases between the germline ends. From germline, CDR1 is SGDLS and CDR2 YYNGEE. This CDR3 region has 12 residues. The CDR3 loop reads CASSPRPGEAFF. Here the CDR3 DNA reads TGTGCCAGCAGCCCCCGCCCCGGTGAGGCTTTCTTT.

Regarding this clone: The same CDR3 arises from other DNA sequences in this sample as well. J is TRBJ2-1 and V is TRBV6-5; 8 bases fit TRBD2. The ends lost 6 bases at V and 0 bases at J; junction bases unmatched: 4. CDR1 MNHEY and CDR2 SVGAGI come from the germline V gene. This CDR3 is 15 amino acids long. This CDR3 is CASSKSGSSYNEQFF. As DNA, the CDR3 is TGTGCCAGCAGCAAAAGCGGGAGCTCCTACAATGAGCAGTTCTTC.

The CDR3 DNA reads TGTGCCTGGAGCGAAAGGGACAGGGGGCAAAGCGAGCAGTACTTC. Translating it yields CAWSERDRGQSEQYF. The genes are TRBV30 and TRBJ2-7; 12 bases are a match to TRBD1. The CDR3 is made up of 15 amino acids. The V segment lost 3 bases and the J segment 6 bases; nucleotides outside the gene matches: 9. Germline V gene data show CDR1 as GTSNPN and CDR2 as SVGIG (reference sequence).

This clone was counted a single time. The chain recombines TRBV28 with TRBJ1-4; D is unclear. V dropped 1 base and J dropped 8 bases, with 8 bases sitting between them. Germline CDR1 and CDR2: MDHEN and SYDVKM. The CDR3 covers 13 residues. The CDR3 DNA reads TGTGCCAGCAGTTTATTTACAGCCGAAAAACTGTTTTTT. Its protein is CASSLFTAEKLFF.

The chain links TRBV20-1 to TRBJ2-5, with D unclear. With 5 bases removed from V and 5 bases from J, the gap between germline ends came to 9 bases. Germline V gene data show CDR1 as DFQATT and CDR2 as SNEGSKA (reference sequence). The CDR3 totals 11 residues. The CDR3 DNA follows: TGCAGTGCTCCTGTGGCGGAGACCCAGTACTTC. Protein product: CSAPVAETQYF.

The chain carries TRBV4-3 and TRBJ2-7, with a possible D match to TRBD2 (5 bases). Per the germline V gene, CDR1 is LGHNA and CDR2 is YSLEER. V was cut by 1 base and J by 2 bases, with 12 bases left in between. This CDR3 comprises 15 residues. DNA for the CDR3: TGCGCCAGCAGCCAAGGTAGTAGCGCGCCCTACGAGCAGTACTTC. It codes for CASSQGSSAPYEQYF.

The CDR3 sequence: CASRDQGRLAKNIQYF. CDR3 bases: TGTGCCAGCAGGGATCAGGGGAGATTAGCCAAAAACATTCAGTACTTC. This sequence joins TRBV25-1 and TRBJ2-4; perhaps TRBD1 as D (6 bases). The length of the CDR3 is 16 residues. Trimming pared 6 bases from V and 0 bases from J, leaving 15 bases between. Per germline, CDR1 MGHDK and CDR2 SYGVNS.

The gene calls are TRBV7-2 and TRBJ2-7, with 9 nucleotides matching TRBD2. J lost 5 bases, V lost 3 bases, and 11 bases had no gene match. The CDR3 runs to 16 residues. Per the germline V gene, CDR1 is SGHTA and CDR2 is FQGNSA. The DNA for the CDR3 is TGTGCCAGCAGCTTGGGTTTAGTAGCGGGAGAGGACGAGCAGTACTTC. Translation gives CASSLGLVAGEDEQYF.

CDR3 coding DNA: TGCGCCAGCAGCCAAGAGACCGCTAGCGGGAACGAGCAGTTCTTC. Its protein is CASSQETASGNEQFF. The chain combines TRBV4-1 with TRBJ2-1; 9 nucleotides match TRBD2. With V trimmed by 0 bases and J by 10 bases, 7 bases remained unmatched. This CDR3 comprises 15 residues. CDR1 is MGHRA and CDR2 is YSYEKL in the germline V gene.

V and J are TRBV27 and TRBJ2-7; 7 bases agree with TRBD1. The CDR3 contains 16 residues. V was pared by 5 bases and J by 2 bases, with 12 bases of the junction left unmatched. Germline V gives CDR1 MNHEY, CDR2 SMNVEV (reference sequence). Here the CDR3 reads CASSPDRQGLTYEQYF. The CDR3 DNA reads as TGTGCCAGCAGTCCCGACAGACAGGGTTTGACCTACGAGCAGTACTTC.

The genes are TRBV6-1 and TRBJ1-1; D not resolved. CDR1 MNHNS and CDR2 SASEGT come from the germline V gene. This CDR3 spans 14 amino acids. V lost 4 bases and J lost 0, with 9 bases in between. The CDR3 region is CASSVGSMNTEAFF. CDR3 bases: TGTGCCAGCAGTGTGGGCTCCATGAACACTGAAGCTTTCTTT.

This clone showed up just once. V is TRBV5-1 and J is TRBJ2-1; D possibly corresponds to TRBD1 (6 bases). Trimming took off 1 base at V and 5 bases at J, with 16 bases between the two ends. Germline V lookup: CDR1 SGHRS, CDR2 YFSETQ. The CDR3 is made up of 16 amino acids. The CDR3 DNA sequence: TGCGCCAGCAGCTTGTTCGGCCAGGGGAAGAACAATGAGCAGTTCTTC. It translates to CASSLFGQGKNNEQFF.

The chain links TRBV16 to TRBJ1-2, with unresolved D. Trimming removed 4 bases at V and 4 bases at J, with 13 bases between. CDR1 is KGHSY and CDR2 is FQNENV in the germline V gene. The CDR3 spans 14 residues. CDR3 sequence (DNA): TGTGCCAGCAGCCGGCGGACGGAAGCCTATGGCTACACCTTC. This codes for CASSRRTEAYGYTF.

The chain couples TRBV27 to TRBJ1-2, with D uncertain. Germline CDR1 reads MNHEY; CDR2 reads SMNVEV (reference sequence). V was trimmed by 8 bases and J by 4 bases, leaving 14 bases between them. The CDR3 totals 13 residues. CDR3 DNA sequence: TGTGCCAGCCGCCCCTATCGGAGCTATGGCTACACCTTC. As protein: CASRPYRSYGYTF.

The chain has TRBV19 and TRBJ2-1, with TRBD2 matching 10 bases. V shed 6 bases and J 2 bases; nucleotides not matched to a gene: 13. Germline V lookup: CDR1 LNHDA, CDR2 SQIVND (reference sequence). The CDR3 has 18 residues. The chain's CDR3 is CASRPRLLAGPTYNEQFF. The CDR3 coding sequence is TGTGCCAGTAGACCACGATTACTAGCGGGGCCCACCTACAATGAGCAGTTCTTC.

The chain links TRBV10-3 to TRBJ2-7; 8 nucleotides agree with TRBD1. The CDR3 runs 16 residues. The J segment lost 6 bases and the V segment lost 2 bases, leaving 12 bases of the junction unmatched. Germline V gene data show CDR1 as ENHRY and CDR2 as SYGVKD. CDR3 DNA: TGTGCCATCAGTGAGCCGGAAGGCAACAGGGGGAGCGAGCAGTACTTC. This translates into CAISEPEGNRGSEQYF.

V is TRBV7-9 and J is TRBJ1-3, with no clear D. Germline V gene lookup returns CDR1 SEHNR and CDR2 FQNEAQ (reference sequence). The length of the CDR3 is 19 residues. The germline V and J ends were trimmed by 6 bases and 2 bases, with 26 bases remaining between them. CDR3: CASRGLARPDYSAGNTIYF. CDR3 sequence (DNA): TGTGCCAGCAGGGGATTGGCCAGGCCCGATTACTCGGCTGGAAACACCATATATTTT.

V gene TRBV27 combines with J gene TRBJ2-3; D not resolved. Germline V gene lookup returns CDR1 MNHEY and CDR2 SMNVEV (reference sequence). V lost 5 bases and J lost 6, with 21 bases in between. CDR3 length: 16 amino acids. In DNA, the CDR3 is TGTGCCAGCAGTCTGCTCCGACCCGAGGCGCCCGATACGCAGTATTTT. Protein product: CASSLLRPEAPDTQYF.

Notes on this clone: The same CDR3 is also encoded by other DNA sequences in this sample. The CDR3 here is CASSPRGNQPQHF. The CDR3 DNA sequence: TGTGCCAGCAGCCCCCGAGGCAATCAGCCCCAGCATTTT. This chain uses TRBV9 with TRBJ1-5, with D unclear. CDR1 and CDR2 from the germline V gene are SGDLS and YYNGEE. CDR3 length: 13 amino acids. The V end lost 4 bases, the J end lost 2 bases, and 7 bases lay between the germline ends.

DNA for the CDR3: TGCAGCGCCTCCGGGACGTTCTACGAGCAGTACTTC. Translated, it gives CSASGTFYEQYF. This chain connects TRBV29-1 to TRBJ2-7; D is perhaps TRBD1 or TRBD2 (5 bases each). The germline V gene has CDR1 SQVTM and CDR2 ANQGSEA. Between the trimmed V and J ends, which lost 7 bases and 3 bases, there was a span of 13 bases. This CDR3 is 12 amino acids long.

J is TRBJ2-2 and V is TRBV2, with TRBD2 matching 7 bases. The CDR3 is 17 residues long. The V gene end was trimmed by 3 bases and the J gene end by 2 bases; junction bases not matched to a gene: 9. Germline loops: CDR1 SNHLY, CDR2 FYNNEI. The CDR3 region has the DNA TGTGCCAGCAGTGATCCGCCGCTAGCGGTTAACACCGGGGAGCTGTTTTTT. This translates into CASSDPPLAVNTGELFF.

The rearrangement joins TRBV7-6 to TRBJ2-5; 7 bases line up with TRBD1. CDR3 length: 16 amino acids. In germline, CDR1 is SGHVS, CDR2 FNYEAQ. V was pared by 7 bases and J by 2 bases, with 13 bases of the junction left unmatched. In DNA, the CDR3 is TGTGCCAGCACATGGGGATCCGGGACAGAACAAGAGACCCAGTACTTC. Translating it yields CASTWGSGTEQETQYF.

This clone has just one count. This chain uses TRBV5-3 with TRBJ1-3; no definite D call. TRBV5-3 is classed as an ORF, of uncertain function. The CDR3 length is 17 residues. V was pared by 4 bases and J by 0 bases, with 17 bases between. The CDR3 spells CARSPPIIKISGNTIYF. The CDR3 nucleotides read TGTGCCAGAAGCCCCCCGATAATCAAGATCTCTGGAAACACCATATATTTT.

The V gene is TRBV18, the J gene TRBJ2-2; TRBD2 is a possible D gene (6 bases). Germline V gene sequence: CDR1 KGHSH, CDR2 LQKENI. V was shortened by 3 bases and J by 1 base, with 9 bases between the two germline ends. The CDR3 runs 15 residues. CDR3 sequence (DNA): TGTGCCAGCTCACCTCCGGGAGAGAACACCGGGGAGCTGTTTTTT. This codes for CASSPPGENTGELFF.

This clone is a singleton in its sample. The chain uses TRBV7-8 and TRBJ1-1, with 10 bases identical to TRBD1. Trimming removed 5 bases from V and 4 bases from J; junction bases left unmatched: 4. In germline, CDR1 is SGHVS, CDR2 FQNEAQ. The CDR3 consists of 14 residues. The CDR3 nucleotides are TGTGCCAGCAGCGGGGGACAGGGGTCCACTGAAGCTTTCTTT. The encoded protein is CASSGGQGSTEAFF.

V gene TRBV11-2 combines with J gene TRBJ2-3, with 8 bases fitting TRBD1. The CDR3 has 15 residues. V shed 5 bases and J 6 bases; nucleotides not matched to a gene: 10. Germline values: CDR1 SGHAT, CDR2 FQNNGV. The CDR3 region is CASSPQPQGADTQYF. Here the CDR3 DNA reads TGTGCCAGCAGCCCCCAACCCCAGGGGGCGGATACGCAGTATTTT.

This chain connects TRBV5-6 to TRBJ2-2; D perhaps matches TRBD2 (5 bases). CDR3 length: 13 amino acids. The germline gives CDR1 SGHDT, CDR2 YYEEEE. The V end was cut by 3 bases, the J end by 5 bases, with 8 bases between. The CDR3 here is CASSYTGTGELFF. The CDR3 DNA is TGTGCCAGCAGCTATACGGGAACCGGGGAGCTGTTTTTT. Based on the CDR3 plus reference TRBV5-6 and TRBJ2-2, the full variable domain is DAGVTQSPTHLIKTRGQQVTLRCSPKSGHDTVSWYQQALGQGPQFIFQYYEEEERQRGNFPDRFSGHQFPNYSSELNVNALLLGDSALYLCASSYTGTGELFFGEGSRLTVL.

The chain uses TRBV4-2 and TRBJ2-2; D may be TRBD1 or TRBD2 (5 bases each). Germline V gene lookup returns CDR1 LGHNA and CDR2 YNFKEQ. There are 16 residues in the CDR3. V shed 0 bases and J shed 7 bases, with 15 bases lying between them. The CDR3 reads CASSQDGLPGGGELFF. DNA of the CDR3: TGTGCCAGCAGCCAAGATGGACTCCCTGGGGGCGGGGAGCTGTTTTTT.